The 27 T cell receptor beta chains presented below share a single source sample, sequenced in a study of metastatic and nonmetastatic thyroid tumors. Ahead of thyroid surgery, no patient had received treatment of any kind. TCRdb reprocessed the PCR reads using MiXCR. This table has about 59,000 clones, roughly 30% appearing once. Sequenced: blood. The origin of the receptors is a female donor with papillary thyroid cancer or a benign thyroid nodule (not recorded which). Some clones in this sample may be carry-over from other donors' samples.

This clone was counted a few times. The chain combines TRBV12-3 or TRBV12-4 with TRBJ2-7; TRBD1 aligns across 9 bases. The CDR3 consists of 16 residues. V was clipped by 5 bases and J by 6 bases; unmatched bases: 14. The chain's CDR3 is CASSAGTGILSSEQYF. The DNA of the CDR3 is TGTGCCAGCAGTGCAGGGACAGGGATTTTGTCGTCCGAGCAGTACTTC.

In its sample, this clone was seen once. V gene TRBV20-1 combines with J gene TRBJ1-1; 10 bases match TRBD1. With V trimmed by 2 bases and J by 3 bases, 3 bases remained unmatched. The CDR3 spans 14 residues. Germline CDR1 reads DFQATT; CDR2 reads SNEGSKA (reference sequence). In nucleotides, the CDR3 is TGCAGTGCTAGACTAGACAGGGGGCACACTGAAGCTTTCTTT. Translation gives CSARLDRGHTEAFF.

The chain combines TRBV2 with TRBJ2-3; TRBD1 aligns across 11 bases. The junction had 4 bases not matched to a gene; V was cut back by 4 bases and J by 1 base. The CDR3 runs 16 residues. Germline CDR1 reads SNHLY; CDR2 reads FYNNEI. The CDR3 reads CASSAGQGAGTDTQYF. In nucleotides, the CDR3 is TGTGCCAGCAGTGCCGGACAGGGGGCGGGCACAGATACGCAGTATTTT. The full variable domain, with the rest looked up from reference TRBV2 and TRBJ2-3, is EPEVTQTPSHQVTQMGQEVILRCVPISNHLYFYWYRQILGQKVEFLVSFYNNEISEKSEIFDDQFSVERPDGSNFTLKIRSTKLEDSAMYFCASSAGQGAGTDTQYFGPGTRLTVL.

This chain links TRBV6-4 with TRBJ2-1; 8 positions agree with TRBD2. Looked up from germline, CDR1 is MRHNA and CDR2 is SNTAGT. Unmatched junction bases numbered 9, after V lost 6 bases and J lost 5 bases. CDR3 length: 15 residues. The CDR3 here is CASREAGEMNNEQFF. DNA for the CDR3: TGTGCCAGCAGAGAAGCGGGAGAGATGAACAATGAGCAGTTCTTC.

This clone has a handful of counts. The rearrangement joins TRBV12-3 or TRBV12-4 to TRBJ1-1; 10 positions match TRBD1. This CDR3 has 15 amino acids. V gave up 3 bases and J gave up 4 bases; unmatched junction bases: 5. The CDR3, as DNA: TGTGCCAGCAGTTTGGATAGGACAGGGGGCACTGAAGCTTTCTTT. Residues: CASSLDRTGGTEAFF.

Only a few counts were recorded for this clone. The V call is TRBV12-3 or TRBV12-4, the J call TRBJ1-6; D is ambiguous. Trimming removed 4 bases from V and 10 bases from J, with 11 bases in between. CDR3 length equals 13 residues. The CDR3 loop reads CASSSQRNSPLHF. CDR3 coding DNA: TGTGCCAGCAGTTCCCAACGAAACTCACCCCTCCACTTT.

The chain uses TRBV7-2 and TRBJ2-7; D might be TRBD1 or TRBD2, each matching 5 bases. Trimming cost V 5 bases and J 8 bases, with 13 bases left between them. Germline CDR1 and CDR2: SGHTA and FQGNSA. CDR3 length: 12 residues. This chain's CDR3 is CASSPNPGQQYF. Written as DNA, the CDR3 is TGTGCCAGCAGCCCAAATCCGGGACAGCAGTACTTC.

This clone is medium-sized in the sample. The chain is built from TRBV19 and TRBJ2-1, with D perhaps TRBD1 or TRBD2 (7 bases each). Trimming pared 3 bases from V and 4 bases from J, leaving 13 bases between. This CDR3 has 15 amino acids. Germline values: CDR1 LNHDA, CDR2 SQIVND (reference sequence). CDR3 sequence reads: CASSITQGGYNEQFF. The CDR3 coding sequence is TGTGCCAGTAGTATCACCCAGGGGGGGTACAATGAGCAGTTCTTC.

The sample holds a few counts of this clone. The V call is TRBV12-3 or TRBV12-4, the J call TRBJ2-1, with TRBD2 identical over 7 bases. The J segment lost 5 bases and the V segment lost 8 bases, leaving 9 bases of the junction unmatched. This CDR3 comprises 14 residues. The chain's CDR3 is CASGRLAANNEQFF. CDR3 bases: TGTGCCAGCGGGCGACTAGCCGCAAACAATGAGCAGTTCTTC.

This clone was picked up a small number of times. The V call is TRBV7-3, the J call TRBJ2-3, with 9 bases that match TRBD2. This CDR3 is built from 15 residues. The J segment lost 3 bases and the V segment lost 2 bases, leaving 3 bases of the junction unmatched. Germline loops: CDR1 SGHTA, CDR2 FQGTGA. The CDR3 reads CASSLAGGKTDTQYF. The CDR3 region has the DNA TGTGCCAGCAGCTTAGCGGGAGGGAAGACAGATACGCAGTATTTT.

V is TRBV19 and J is TRBJ1-2; a possible D gene is TRBD1 (5 bases). Trimming removed 3 bases at V and 4 bases at J, with 12 bases between. The germline V gene has CDR1 LNHDA and CDR2 SQIVND (reference sequence). This CDR3 comprises 14 residues. The CDR3 nucleotides read TGTGCCAGTAGTATGCAAGGGGATGTCTATGGCTACACCTTC. As protein: CASSMQGDVYGYTF.

This clone occurred a few times. The chain uses TRBV6-2 or TRBV6-3 and TRBJ2-1; TRBD1 agrees at 11 bases. Germline V gene sequence: CDR1 MNHEY, CDR2 SVGEGT. V shed 5 bases and J 6 bases; nucleotides not matched to a gene: 6. This CDR3 is built from 15 residues. The CDR3 sequence: CASSPPGQGVNEQFF. The CDR3 DNA reads TGTGCCAGCAGTCCACCGGGACAGGGGGTCAATGAGCAGTTCTTC.

V and J are TRBV20-1 and TRBJ2-7; 7 bases align to TRBD1. V lost 0 bases and J lost 0; bases outside the gene matches: 14. The V gene's germline CDR1 is DFQATT and CDR2 SNEGSKA (reference sequence). This CDR3 is built from 18 residues. Here the CDR3 reads CSARDLDRAAGGSYEQYF. Here the CDR3 DNA reads TGCAGTGCTAGAGATTTGGATAGGGCGGCAGGGGGCTCCTACGAGCAGTACTTC.

This chain joins TRBV5-1 and TRBJ2-7, with 8 bases matching TRBD1. This CDR3 region has 14 residues. V was pared by 4 bases and J by 4 bases, with 7 bases of the junction left unmatched. Germline V gene data show CDR1 as SGHRS and CDR2 as YFSETQ. The CDR3 sequence is CASSPQGARYEQYF. In DNA, the CDR3 is TGCGCCAGCAGCCCGCAGGGGGCGCGGTACGAGCAGTACTTC. Drawing the rest from reference TRBV5-1 and TRBJ2-7, the complete variable domain is KAGVTQTPRYLIKTRGQQVTLSCSPISGHRSVSWYQQTPGQGLQFLFEYFSETQRNKGNFPGRFSGRQFSNSRSEMNVSTLELGDSALYLCASSPQGARYEQYFGPGTRLTVT.

Here the CDR3 reads CASSLRRAGFYEQYF. Here the CDR3 DNA reads TGTGCCAGCAGCTTACGGCGGGCGGGGTTCTACGAGCAGTACTTC. The gene calls are TRBV7-2 and TRBJ2-7; tentatively, D is TRBD2 (6 bases). The germline V gene has CDR1 SGHTA and CDR2 FQGNSA. V was trimmed by 2 bases and J by 3 bases, leaving 14 bases between them. CDR3 length equals 15 residues.

The rearrangement uses TRBV19 and TRBJ1-5, with no clear D. This CDR3 has 15 residues. Trimming cost V 3 bases and J 1 base, with 10 bases left between them. Germline assignment: CDR1 LNHDA and CDR2 SQIVND (reference sequence). The DNA of the CDR3 is TGTGCCAGTAGTATTATTGGTATGAGCAATCAGCCCCAGCATTTT. Its translation: CASSIIGMSNQPQHF.

The gene calls are TRBV27 and TRBJ1-1; 11 bases match TRBD1. V was clipped by 4 bases and J by 0 bases; unmatched bases: 13. CDR3 length equals 19 residues. From germline, CDR1 is MNHEY and CDR2 SMNVEV (reference sequence). CDR3 coding DNA: TGTGCCAGCAGTTCGGTTCGTCGGACAGGGGGCCTCATGAACACTGAAGCTTTCTTT. It encodes CASSSVRRTGGLMNTEAFF.

In its sample, this clone was seen a few times. The chain has TRBV28 and TRBJ1-6; D is perhaps TRBD1 (5 bases). V lost 3 bases, J lost 10 bases, and 13 bases lay in between. CDR1 MDHEN and CDR2 SYDVKM come from the germline V gene. CDR3 length: 14 residues. Here the CDR3 reads CASSFGQGTSPLHF. Written as DNA, the CDR3 is TGTGCCAGCAGTTTTGGGCAGGGTACGTCACCCCTCCACTTT.

The V gene is TRBV5-6, the J gene TRBJ2-2; 8 bases agree with TRBD1. The CDR3 consists of 15 residues. Germline CDR1 and CDR2: SGHDT and YYEEEE. V trimming: 5 bases; J trimming: 1 base; junction bases outside the gene matches: 4. This chain's CDR3 is CASRLTGENTGELFF. In DNA, the CDR3 is TGTGCCAGCAGATTGACAGGGGAGAACACCGGGGAGCTGTTTTTT.

The J gene is TRBJ1-4, the V gene TRBV18; D not resolved. The V end lost 3 bases, the J end lost 4 bases, and 15 bases lay between the germline ends. The CDR3 is made up of 16 amino acids. In germline, CDR1 is KGHSH, CDR2 LQKENI. The CDR3 nucleotides are TGTGCCAGCTCACCGAAGGCTGTCCAGATTAATGAAAAACTGTTTTTT. Translating gives CASSPKAVQINEKLFF. The variable domain in full, completed from reference TRBV18 and TRBJ1-4, reads NAGVMQNPRHLVRRRGQEARLRCSPMKGHSHVYWYRQLPEEGLKFMVYLQKENIIDESGMPKERFSAEFPKEGPSILRIQQVVRGDSAAYFCASSPKAVQINEKLFFGSGTQLSVL.

Comment on this clone: At one of its ends the junction is not consistent with the germline gene, which may arise from a read error. Written as DNA, the CDR3 is TGTGCCAGCAGTGAAATCCGGACCTCACCCTCCTTCAATGAGCAGTTCTTC. Translating it yields CASSEIRTSPSFNEQFF. The genes are TRBV6-1 and TRBJ2-1, with D unresolved. Germline V CDR1 and CDR2: MNHNS, SASEGT. The CDR3 loop spans 17 amino acids.

The chain links TRBV10-1 to TRBJ2-7, with a tentative D call TRBD2 (5 bases). In germline, CDR1 is WNHNN, CDR2 SYGVQD (reference sequence). Trimming left V 0 bases short and J 1 base short, with 10 bases between. The CDR3 covers 15 residues. The CDR3 bases are TGCGCCAGCAGTGAGTCGAACGGGGTATCCTACGAGCAGTACTTC. The encoded protein is CASSESNGVSYEQYF.

The V call is TRBV20-1, the J call TRBJ2-7; TRBD2 matches 8 bases. CDR1 and CDR2 (germline): DFQATT, SNEGSKA (reference sequence). Trimming at V came to 2 bases and at J to 6 bases, leaving 3 bases not matched to a gene. This CDR3 has 12 amino acids. CDR3 in DNA: TGCAGTGCTAGAACCGGGGGGGTCGAGCAGTACTTC. The encoded protein is CSARTGGVEQYF.

The gene calls are TRBV7-2 and TRBJ2-3; TRBD1 matches 9 bases. This CDR3 has 14 residues. Germline V CDR1 and CDR2: SGHTA, FQGNSA. V trimming: 4 bases; J trimming: 8 bases; junction bases outside the gene matches: 7. CDR3 in amino acids: CASSSTGGGGTQYF. In DNA form, the CDR3 reads TGTGCCAGCAGCTCGACAGGGGGGGGCGGTACGCAGTATTTT.

This clone was observed a few times. The chain has TRBV2 and TRBJ1-1, with a possible D match to TRBD1 (5 bases). Germline V lookup: CDR1 SNHLY, CDR2 FYNNEI. V lost 2 bases and J 2 bases, leaving 9 bases between the germline ends. This CDR3 is 14 amino acids long. The CDR3 coding sequence is TGTGCCAGCAGTGAATGGGGCGTTAACACTGAAGCTTTCTTT. Its protein product is CASSEWGVNTEAFF.

This chain links TRBV11-2 with TRBJ1-3, with TRBD1 matching over 10 bases. With 3 bases clipped from V and 9 bases from J, the junction kept 8 bases outside the gene matches. This CDR3 has 15 residues. The V gene's germline CDR1 is SGHAT and CDR2 FQNNGV. CDR3 residues: CASSLLGQGVGTIYF. The DNA for the CDR3 is TGTGCCAGCAGCTTGTTAGGACAGGGGGTCGGCACCATATATTTT. The variable domain in full, with the rest retrieved from reference TRBV11-2 and TRBJ1-3, is EAGVAQSPRYKIIEKRQSVAFWCNPISGHATLYWYQQILGQGPKLLIQFQNNGVVDDSQLPKDRFSAERLKGVDSTLKIQPAKLEDSAVYLCASSLLGQGVGTIYFGEGSWLTVV.

This chain joins TRBV4-3 and TRBJ2-1, with D unresolved. This CDR3 is built from 13 residues. The V end lost 0 bases, the J end lost 5 bases, and 5 bases lay between the germline ends. Germline V gives CDR1 LGHNA, CDR2 YSLEER. As DNA, the CDR3 is TGCGCCAGCAGCCAAGATGGAGACAATGAGCAGTTCTTC. This translates into CASSQDGDNEQFF.